The 8 T cell receptor beta chains in this list originate from one sample, sequenced in a study of blood T cell repertoires in COVID-19. TCRdb's table, derived via immunoSEQ multiplex PCR, lists solely in-frame clones and lacks some. The table has around 300,000 clones, 75% to 95% seen once; the top ten hold 1% to 1.3%. Sequencing used PBMCs or T cells enriched from blood (not recorded which). These receptors all come from a young woman who had recovered from COVID-19.

This clone was observed a single time. The chain employs TRBV5-4 and TRBJ2-5; weak D call: TRBD1 (5 bases). Germline lookup yields CDR1 SGHNT and CDR2 YYREEE (reference sequence). The CDR3 has 14 residues. The V end lost 3 bases, the J end lost 3 bases, and 12 bases lay between the germline ends. The CDR3 nucleotides are TGTGCCAGCAGCTCCGTCTTAGGGGAAGAGACCCAGTACTTC. Translated: CASSSVLGEETQYF. Drawing the rest from reference TRBV5-4 and TRBJ2-5, the complete variable domain is ETGVTQSPTHLIKTRGQQVTLRCSSQSGHNTVSWYQQALGQGPQFIFQYYREEENGRGNFPPRFSGLQFPNYSSELNVNALELDDSALYLCASSSVLGEETQYFGPGTRLLVL.

This chain joins TRBV7-2 and TRBJ2-2; 11 bases map to TRBD1. V was pared by 5 bases and J by 7 bases, with 3 bases of the junction left unmatched. There are 14 residues in the CDR3. CDR1 and CDR2 from the germline V gene are SGHTA and FQGNSA. CDR3 DNA: TGTGCCAGCAGCGGACAGGGGGCGATCGGGGAGCTGTTTTTT. Translation: CASSGQGAIGELFF.

The chain joins TRBV7-2 to TRBJ1-3; 7 bases match TRBD1. Germline values: CDR1 SGHTA, CDR2 FQGNSA. Germline trimming cut 1 base from V and 0 bases from J; bases unmatched to any gene: 3. The length of the CDR3 is 16 residues. The CDR3 sequence is CASSLGGGPSGNTIYF. The CDR3, as DNA: TGTGCCAGCAGCTTAGGAGGGGGCCCCTCTGGAAACACCATATATTTT. The full variable domain, rest sourced from reference TRBV7-2 and TRBJ1-3, is GAGVSQSPSNKVTEKGKDVELRCDPISGHTALYWYRQSLGQGLEFLIYFQGNSAPDKSGLPSDRFSAERTGGSVSTLTIQRTQQEDSAVYLCASSLGGGPSGNTIYFGEGSWLTVV.

The CDR3 nucleotides read TGCAGCGTTGCCTGGCAGGGGATGAACACTGAAGCTTTCTTT. Amino acid sequence: CSVAWQGMNTEAFF. This chain joins TRBV29-1 and TRBJ1-1; possibly TRBD1 for D (6 bases). The CDR3 runs 14 residues. Trimming removed 4 bases from V and 0 bases from J, with 12 bases in between. Germline CDR1 is SQVTM and CDR2 is ANQGSEA.

V and J are TRBV11-2 and TRBJ2-1; D is unresolved. This CDR3 contains 13 residues. CDR1 and CDR2 (germline): SGHAT, FQNNGV. V gave up 1 base and J gave up 4 bases, with 5 bases separating them. The CDR3 DNA follows: TGTGCCAGCAGCTTAGCGGAGTACAATGAGCAGTTCTTC. It encodes CASSLAEYNEQFF.

Only one count was recorded for this clone. The V and J genes are TRBV19 and TRBJ2-3; D may be TRBD1 (5 bases). Germline CDR1 is LNHDA and CDR2 is SQIVND (reference sequence). The CDR3 sequence is 15 residues long. Deletions cut 1 base from V and 2 bases from J, with 10 bases between. This CDR3 is CASSIVGAPTDTQYF. CDR3 bases: TGTGCCAGTAGTATAGTAGGGGCCCCCACAGATACGCAGTATTTT.

The chain carries TRBV7-2 and TRBJ1-5; 7 bases agree with TRBD1. V lost 4 bases to trimming and J lost 7 bases; unmatched junction nucleotides: 10. The CDR3 extends over 15 amino acids. Germline CDR1 reads SGHTA; CDR2 reads FQGNSA. The CDR3 DNA sequence: TGTGCCAGCAGCTCTCAAGACAGGGTGGGCCAGCCCCAGCATTTT. Its translation: CASSSQDRVGQPQHF.

The gene calls are TRBV19 and TRBJ2-2; a weak D match, TRBD2 (7 bases). Germline loops: CDR1 LNHDA, CDR2 SQIVND (reference sequence). The CDR3 extends over 14 amino acids. The ends were cut back, 9 bases at V and 1 base at J, with 12 bases in the middle. As DNA, the CDR3 is TGTGCCAGCAGGGGACTAATGAACACCGGGGAGCTGTTTTTT. Protein product: CASRGLMNTGELFF.